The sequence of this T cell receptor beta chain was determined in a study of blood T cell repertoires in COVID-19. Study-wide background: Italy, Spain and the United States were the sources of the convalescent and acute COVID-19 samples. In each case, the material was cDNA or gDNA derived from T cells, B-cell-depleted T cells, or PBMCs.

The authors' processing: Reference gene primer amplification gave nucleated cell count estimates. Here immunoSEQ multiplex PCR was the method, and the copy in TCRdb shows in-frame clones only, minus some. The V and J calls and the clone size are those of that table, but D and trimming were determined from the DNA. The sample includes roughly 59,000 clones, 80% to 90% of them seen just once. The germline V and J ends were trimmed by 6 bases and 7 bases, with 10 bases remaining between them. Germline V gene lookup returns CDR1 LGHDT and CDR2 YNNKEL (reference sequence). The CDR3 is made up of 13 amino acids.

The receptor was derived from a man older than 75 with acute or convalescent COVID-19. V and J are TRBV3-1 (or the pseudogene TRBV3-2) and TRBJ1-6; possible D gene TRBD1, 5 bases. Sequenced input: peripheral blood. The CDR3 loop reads CASRTNRNSPLHF. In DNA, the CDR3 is TGTGCCAGCAGAACCAACAGGAATTCACCCCTCCACTTT.